Shown below are 16 T cell receptor beta chains from a single sample sequenced in a study of cytomegalovirus exposure and HLA in healthy donors. Primers included in the PCR were 60 Vbeta and 13 Jbeta primers. Clones were read by immunoSEQ multiplex PCR, and TCRdb kept only the in-frame ones, dropping some. The sample yields under 200,000 clones, 75% to 90% seen once. Sequenced: PBMCs. The source is a woman aged 45 to 65 in good health and CMV-seropositive.

This clone was counted between two and nine times. V is TRBV7-2 and J is TRBJ2-3; TRBD2 aligns across 7 bases. The CDR3 is 15 amino acids. From germline, CDR1 is SGHTA and CDR2 FQGNSA. V was pared by 0 bases and J by 5 bases, with 5 bases of the junction left unmatched. Written as DNA, the CDR3 is TGTGCCAGCAGCTTAGCGGGGGGGTTAGGAGATACGCAGTATTTT. Translating it yields CASSLAGGLGDTQYF.

The chain joins TRBV11-2 to TRBJ1-1; 7 bases align to TRBD1. CDR1 and CDR2 (germline): SGHAT, FQNNGV. The CDR3 consists of 15 residues. V dropped 1 base and J dropped 3; count of bases not matched to a gene: 5. The CDR3 spells CASSLGSGGYTEAFF. CDR3 coding DNA: TGTGCCAGCAGCTTAGGATCAGGGGGGTACACTGAAGCTTTCTTT.

This chain connects TRBV9 to TRBJ2-7; 13 bases are shared with TRBD2. This CDR3 comprises 16 residues. J gave up 1 base and V 0 bases, and 1 base lay outside the gene matches. The germline CDR1 and CDR2 sequences are SGDLS and YYNGEE. The DNA of the CDR3 is TGTGCCAGCAGCGTAGGACTAGCGGGAGGATCCTACGAGCAGTACTTC. Amino acids: CASSVGLAGGSYEQYF.

In regard to this clone: One end of the junction varies from germline; a read error may be responsible. The J gene is TRBJ1-1, the V gene TRBV7-9; the D is unclear. The V gene's germline CDR1 is SEHNR and CDR2 FQNEAQ (reference sequence). The CDR3 has 14 residues. The CDR3 region has the DNA TGTTCCAGCAGCTTAGGGCTGTTGAACACTGAAGCTTTCTTT. It encodes CSSSLGLLNTEAFF. Full variable domain (remainder filled in from reference TRBV7-9 and TRBJ1-1): DTGVSQNPRHKITKRGQNVTFRCDPISEHNRLYWYRQTLGQGPEFLTYFQNEAQLEKSRLLSDRFSAERPKGSFSTLEIQRTEQGDSAMYLCSSSLGLLNTEAFFGQGTRLTVV.

This sequence joins TRBV6-1 and TRBJ2-3; 16 bases match TRBD2. The CDR3 has 19 amino acids. The J segment lost 0 bases and the V segment lost 4 bases, leaving 7 bases of the junction unmatched. The germline CDR1 and CDR2 sequences are MNHNS and SASEGT. CDR3 loop: CASSAPWGLAGGSTDTQYF. DNA for the CDR3: TGTGCCAGCAGTGCTCCGTGGGGACTAGCGGGGGGGAGCACAGATACGCAGTATTTT.

This clone showed up just a few times. This chain uses TRBV4-2 with TRBJ2-7; D is possibly TRBD2 (5 bases). This CDR3 spans 15 amino acids. From germline, CDR1 is LGHNA and CDR2 YNFKEQ. V was clipped by 0 bases and J by 2 bases, with 11 bases between them. The CDR3 reads CASSQDPGLPYEQYF. DNA of the CDR3: TGTGCCAGCAGCCAAGATCCCGGACTCCCCTACGAGCAGTACTTC.

The chain employs TRBV25-1 and TRBJ1-1; D possibly corresponds to TRBD1 (6 bases). This CDR3 has 14 residues. Germline CDR1 and CDR2: MGHDK and SYGVNS. Trimming pared 2 bases from V and 4 bases from J, leaving 11 bases between. CDR3 nucleotide sequence: TGTGCCAGCAGTGAAGAGAAAGGGGGCACTGAAGCTTTCTTT. It specifies CASSEEKGGTEAFF.

V gene TRBV4-1 combines with J gene TRBJ2-1; 9 nucleotides agree with TRBD1. After removal of 6 bases from V and 8 bases from J, the junction contained 17 bases not matched to a gene. Germline CDR1 and CDR2: MGHRA and YSYEKL. This CDR3 is built from 17 residues. The CDR3 bases are TGCGCCAGCAGTCTAAATTCGGGCCGGGACAGGGCAGATGAGCAGTTCTTC. Translating gives CASSLNSGRDRADEQFF.

The V gene is TRBV4-1, the J gene TRBJ2-5, with TRBD2 matching over 7 bases. The CDR3 has 14 residues. Per the germline V gene, CDR1 is MGHRA and CDR2 is YSYEKL. J was trimmed by 4 bases and V by 1 base; bases with no gene match: 3. The CDR3 spells CASSQGGRGETQYF. The CDR3 DNA reads TGCGCCAGCAGCCAAGGGGGGAGGGGAGAGACCCAGTACTTC.

This clone was seen just once. This rearrangement joins TRBV7-9 to TRBJ1-2; D is perhaps TRBD1 (6 bases). V was pared by 1 base and J by 0 bases, with 12 bases between. The CDR3 is 16 amino acids. Germline assignment: CDR1 SEHNR and CDR2 FQNEAQ (reference sequence). The CDR3 DNA sequence: TGTGCCAGCAGCTTAGGGGGAGACAGGTCTAACTATGGCTACACCTTC. It yields the protein CASSLGGDRSNYGYTF.

This sequence joins TRBV28 and TRBJ2-3; 8 bases map to TRBD2. The CDR3 has 14 residues. The V gene end was trimmed by 3 bases and the J gene end by 6 bases; junction bases not matched to a gene: 5. The germline V gene encodes CDR1 MDHEN and CDR2 SYDVKM. CDR3 residues: CASSLAGGPDTQYF. As DNA, the CDR3 is TGTGCCAGCAGTTTGGCGGGAGGACCGGATACGCAGTATTTT.

The genes are TRBV7-9 and TRBJ2-3; D unclear. Per germline, CDR1 SEHNR and CDR2 FQNEAQ (reference sequence). The CDR3 sequence is 16 residues long. V shed 1 base and J shed 0 bases, with 11 bases lying between them. CDR3 sequence reads: CASSLVERGSTDTQYF. The CDR3 nucleotides read TGTGCCAGCAGCTTAGTCGAGCGCGGAAGCACAGATACGCAGTATTTT.

This sequence joins TRBV7-2 and TRBJ1-2; 9 nucleotides agree with TRBD1. From germline, CDR1 is SGHTA and CDR2 FQGNSA. V lost 4 bases, J lost 5 bases, and 11 bases stayed unmatched. This CDR3 has 16 amino acids. CDR3 DNA: TGTGCCAGCAGCTCGGAGAAGACAGGGGGTACTTATGGCTACACCTTC. Residues: CASSSEKTGGTYGYTF.

The DNA of the CDR3 is TGTGCCAGCAGTCGGAGACCTAGCGGGAGGGACGAGCAGTACTTC. Encoded protein: CASSRRPSGRDEQYF. V gene TRBV6-6 combines with J gene TRBJ2-7, with 12 positions matching TRBD2. The germline V gene encodes CDR1 MNHNY and CDR2 SVGAGI (reference sequence). The CDR3 has 15 residues. V shed 5 bases and J 5 bases; nucleotides not matched to a gene: 7.

The chain couples TRBV5-8 to TRBJ1-2; TRBD1 matches 7 bases. This CDR3 contains 15 residues. The V gene end was trimmed by 6 bases and the J gene end by 3 bases; junction bases not matched to a gene: 11. Germline values: CDR1 SGHTS, CDR2 YDEGEE. The CDR3 DNA reads TGTGCCAGCATTCCGGGGCAGGGGGTATACTATGGCTACACCTTC. Translated, it gives CASIPGQGVYYGYTF.

The chain joins TRBV4-3 to TRBJ2-7; a possible D gene is TRBD2 (6 bases). The germline gives CDR1 LGHNA, CDR2 YSLEER. This CDR3 has 15 residues. Trimming left V 1 base short and J 0 bases short, with 10 bases between. The CDR3 DNA is TGCGCCAGCAGCCAAGCCTGGGGGGACTCCTACGAGCAGTACTTC. Translating it yields CASSQAWGDSYEQYF.